The sequence of this T cell receptor beta chain was determined in a study of cytomegalovirus exposure and HLA in healthy donors. The PCR had 60 Vbeta and 13 Jbeta primers. Produced via immunoSEQ multiplex PCR; TCRdb's table is partial and in-frame only. Of roughly 56,000 clones listed, approximately 72% were seen once; the top ten hold 45% to 60%. In regard to this clone: As yet, its antigen is unknown. Sequence at one end of the junction differs from germline and may be a read error.

Study outcomes and limitations: Earlier findings revealed that most TCR beta V segments proved productive either about 87% or about 30% of the time. Near-uniform donor sequencing depth was presumed by presence/absence analyses. One variant, a missense change in DCLRE1C, was linked in a later analysis to TCR beta V- and J-gene trimming.

The specimen sequenced was PBMCs. The sequence was obtained from a man between 50 and 59 years old in good health and CMV-seropositive.

This CDR3 reads CVSSLKTQGAFRETQYF. Written as DNA, the CDR3 is TGTGTCAGCAGCCTAAAGACGCAGGGGGCCTTTCGAGAGACCCAGTACTTC. The J gene is TRBJ2-5, the V gene TRBV28, with TRBD1 identical over 8 bases. Per germline, CDR1 MDHEN and CDR2 SYDVKM. The CDR3 totals 17 residues. Based on the CDR3 plus reference TRBV28 and TRBJ2-5, the full variable domain is DVKVTQSSRYLVKRTGEKVFLECVQDMDHENMFWYRQDPGLGLRLIYFSYDVKMKEKGDIPEGYSVSREKKERFSLILESASTNQTSMYLCVSSLKTQGAFRETQYFGPGTRLLVL.